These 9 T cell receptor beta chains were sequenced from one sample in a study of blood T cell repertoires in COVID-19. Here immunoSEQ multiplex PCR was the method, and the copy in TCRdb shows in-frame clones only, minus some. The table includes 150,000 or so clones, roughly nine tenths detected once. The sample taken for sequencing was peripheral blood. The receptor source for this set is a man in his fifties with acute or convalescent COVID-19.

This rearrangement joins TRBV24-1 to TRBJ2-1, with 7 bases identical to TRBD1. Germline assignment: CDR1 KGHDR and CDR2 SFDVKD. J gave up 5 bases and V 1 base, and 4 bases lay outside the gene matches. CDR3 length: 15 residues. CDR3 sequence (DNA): TGTGCCACCAGTGATTTAGACAGGGATAACAATGAGCAGTTCTTC. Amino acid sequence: CATSDLDRDNNEQFF.

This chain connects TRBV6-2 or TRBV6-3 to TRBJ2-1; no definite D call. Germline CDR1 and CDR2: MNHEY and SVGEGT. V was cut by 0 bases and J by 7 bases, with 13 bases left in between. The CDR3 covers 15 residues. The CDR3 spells CASSYSVQYTNEQFF. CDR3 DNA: TGTGCCAGCAGTTACTCAGTTCAGTACACGAATGAGCAGTTCTTC.

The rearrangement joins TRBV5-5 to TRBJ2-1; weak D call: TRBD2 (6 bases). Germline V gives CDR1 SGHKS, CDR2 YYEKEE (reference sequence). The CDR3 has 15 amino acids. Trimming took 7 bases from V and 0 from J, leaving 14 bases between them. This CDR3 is CASGLDGSSYNEQFF. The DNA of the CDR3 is TGTGCCAGCGGACTGGACGGGAGCTCCTACAATGAGCAGTTCTTC.

In nucleotides, the CDR3 is TGTGCCAGCGCCACAACGAACACCGGGGAGCTGTTTTTT. Translating gives CASATTNTGELFF. The chain employs TRBV18 and TRBJ2-2; unclear D gene. The CDR3 is 13 amino acids. Germline CDR1 KGHSH, CDR2 LQKENI. V was trimmed by 8 bases and J by 0 bases, leaving 7 bases between them.

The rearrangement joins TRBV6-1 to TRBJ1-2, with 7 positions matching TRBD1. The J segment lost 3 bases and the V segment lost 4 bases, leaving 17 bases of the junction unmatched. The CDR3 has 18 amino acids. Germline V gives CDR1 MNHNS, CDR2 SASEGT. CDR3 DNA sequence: TGTGCCAGCAGTGTCCCGACAGGGAGTGTTCTAAAGGACTATGGCTACACCTTC. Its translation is CASSVPTGSVLKDYGYTF.

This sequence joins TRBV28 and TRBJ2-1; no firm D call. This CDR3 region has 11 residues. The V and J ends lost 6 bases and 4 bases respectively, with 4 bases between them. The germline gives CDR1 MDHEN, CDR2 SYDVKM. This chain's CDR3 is CASRRYNEQFF. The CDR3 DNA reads TGTGCCAGCAGACGGTACAATGAGCAGTTCTTC. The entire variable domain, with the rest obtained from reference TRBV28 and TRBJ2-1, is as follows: DVKVTQSSRYLVKRTGEKVFLECVQDMDHENMFWYRQDPGLGLRLIYFSYDVKMKEKGDIPEGYSVSREKKERFSLILESASTNQTSMYLCASRRYNEQFFGPGTRLTVL.

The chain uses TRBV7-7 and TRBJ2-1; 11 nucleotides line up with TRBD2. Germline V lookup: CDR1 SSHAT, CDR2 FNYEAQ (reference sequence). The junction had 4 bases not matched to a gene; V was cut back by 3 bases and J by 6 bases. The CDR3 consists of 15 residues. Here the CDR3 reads CASSLGTSGSNEQFF. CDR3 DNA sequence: TGTGCCAGCAGCTTGGGGACTAGCGGTTCCAATGAGCAGTTCTTC.

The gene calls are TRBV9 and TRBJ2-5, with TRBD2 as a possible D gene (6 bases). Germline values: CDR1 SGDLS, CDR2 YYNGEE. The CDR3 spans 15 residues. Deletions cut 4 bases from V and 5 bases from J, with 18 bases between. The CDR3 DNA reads TGTGCCAGCAGCCCGCGACACGCGCGGGGTGAGACCCAGTACTTC. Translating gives CASSPRHARGETQYF.

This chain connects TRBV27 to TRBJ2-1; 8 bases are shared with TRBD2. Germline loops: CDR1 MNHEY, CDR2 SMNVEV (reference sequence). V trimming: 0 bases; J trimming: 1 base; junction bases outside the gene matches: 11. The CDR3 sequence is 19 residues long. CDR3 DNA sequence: TGTGCCAGCAGTTTATCGAGTAGCGGGACTTCTTTTTCCTACAATGAGCAGTTCTTC. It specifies CASSLSSSGTSFSYNEQFF.